Given below is one T cell receptor beta chain in context. The antigen remains undetermined. The data are from a study of blood T cells in healthy people across ages. The study's findings and limits: More naive CD4+ cells and higher diversity were found in long-lived than in aged donors.

A J-beta primer mix and a sample-barcoded 5' primer were used in a second PCR of about 7 to 11 cycles. TCRdb reanalysed the 5' RACE reads using MiXCR and keeps one entry per CDR3 protein. The data contain about 1.1 million distinct CDR3 sequences, 35% to 40% of them singletons. This CDR3 contains 14 residues. Germline-derived CDR1 and CDR2 are MNHEY and SVGAGI. Trimming took 5 bases from V and 5 from J, leaving 14 bases between them. The V call is TRBV6-5, the J call TRBJ2-3; the D is unclear. The sample comprised blood. The sequence derives from a man aged 18 to 29 in good health. The CDR3 nucleotides are TGTGCCAGCAGTGACGCGACGGCGGAAGATACGCAGTATTTT. This encodes CASSDATAEDTQYF.